Listed here is a single TCR beta chain. How the authors handled the data: Estimated nucleated cell counts came from reference gene primer amplification. Produced via immunoSEQ multiplex PCR; TCRdb's table is partial and in-frame only. V and J calls plus clone size are reproduced from that table; the DNA served to infer D and trimming. The table records fewer than 110,000 clones, around 88% of them present only once. The V end lost 8 bases, the J end lost 1 base, and 28 bases lay between the germline ends. Germline CDR1 reads KGHDR; CDR2 reads SFDVKD. CDR3 length: 19 residues. The source of the sample is a study of blood T cell repertoires in COVID-19. At the level of the study: Acute-phase and convalescent COVID-19 samples originated in the United States, Italy and Spain. The analysed material was cDNA or gDNA that came from T cells, B-cell-depleted T cells, or PBMCs.

This sequence was found in a human donor in a cohort sampled during active COVID-19. This chain joins TRBV24-1 and TRBJ1-2; tentative D call: TRBD1 (5 bases). The sequencing sample was made of peripheral blood. CDR3: CATKNPRTVRQNHNYGYTF. The CDR3 DNA reads as TGTGCCACCAAAAACCCCAGGACCGTCAGACAGAATCATAACTATGGCTACACCTTC.